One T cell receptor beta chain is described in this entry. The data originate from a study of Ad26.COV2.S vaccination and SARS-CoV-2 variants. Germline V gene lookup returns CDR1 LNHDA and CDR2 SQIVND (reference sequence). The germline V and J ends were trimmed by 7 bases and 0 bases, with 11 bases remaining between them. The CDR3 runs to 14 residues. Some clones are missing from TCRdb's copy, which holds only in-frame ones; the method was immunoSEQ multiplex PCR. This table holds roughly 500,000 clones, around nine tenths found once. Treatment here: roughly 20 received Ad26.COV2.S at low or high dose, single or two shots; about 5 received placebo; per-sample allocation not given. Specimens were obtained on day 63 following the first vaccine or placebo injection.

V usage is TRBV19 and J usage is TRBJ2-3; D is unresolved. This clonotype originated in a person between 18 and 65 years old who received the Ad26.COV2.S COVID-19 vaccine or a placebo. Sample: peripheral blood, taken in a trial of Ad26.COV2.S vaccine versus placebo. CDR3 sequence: CASTRSKSTDTQYF. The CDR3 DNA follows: TGTGCCAGTACTAGAAGCAAAAGCACAGATACGCAGTATTTT. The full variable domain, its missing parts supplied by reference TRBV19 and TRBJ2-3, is DGGITQSPKYLFRKEGQNVTLSCEQNLNHDAMYWYRQDPGQGLRLIYYSQIVNDFQKGDIAEGYSVSREKKESFPLTVTSAQKNPTAFYLCASTRSKSTDTQYFGPGTRLTVL.